The T cell receptor (beta chain) under discussion was sequenced for a study of shared clonotypes between healthy human individuals. General study results and limits: The sole specimen, blood, was sampled, and tissue repertoires likely differ. Generally, estimated richness proved larger in naive subsets than it did in memory subsets. It was the non-shared clonotypes that had lower generation probabilities than clonotypes shared by all four donors. Among donors, sharing of clonotypes was expected to be affected by sequencing depth.

Libraries were prepared by immunoSEQ multiplex PCR; TCRdb keeps only in-frame clonotypes and omits some of them. The sample has around 700,000 clones, about 80% seen once. This CDR3 spans 15 amino acids. J was trimmed by 5 bases and V by 10 bases; bases with no gene match: 14. Germline lookup yields CDR1 ENHRY and CDR2 SYGVKD. On this clone itself: Its cognate antigen is unknown.

The receptor was isolated from a woman in her thirties in good health. Material: memory CD4+ T cells sorted from blood. Documented subset: CD45RA-negative fraction. The chain joins TRBV10-3 to TRBJ2-1; TRBD2 matches 7 bases. The DNA of the CDR3 is TGTGCCACTGGGGTGTCGGCGGGAGAGCACAATGAGCAGTTCTTC. This gives the protein CATGVSAGEHNEQFF.